This is a list of T cell receptor beta chains from one sample in a study of human T cells and chemical hapten exposure. MiXCR, applied by TCRdb to the RACE reads, yields one record per CDR3 protein. This sample carries around 340,000 distinct CDR3 sequences, roughly 6.9% of them seen once, and the ten largest clones take 7.5% to 9%. The sequencing used whole blood, collected in connection with sensitization to the hapten diphenylcyclopropenone (DPC). These receptors all stem from a woman aged 18-35 years with alopecia areata. Some clones in this sample may be carry-over from other donors' samples. The CDR3 runs from the conserved cysteine through the conserved F or W. D genes are given only for firm matches. The listing skips clone size in some rows; elsewhere it reads once, few, many or a size class.

abundance	d_gene	v_gene	j_gene	CDR3aa	CDR3nt
many	NA	TRBV12-3/TRBV12-4	TRBJ2-7	CASSFSSGQGYEQYF	TGTGCCAGCAGTTTTTCCTCGGGGCAGGGCTACGAGCAGTACTTC
NA	NA	TRBV28	TRBJ1-5	CASRSPGYSNQPQHF	TGTGCCAGCAGGTCACCAGGGTATAGCAATCAGCCCCAGCATTTT
few	NA	TRBV12-3/TRBV12-4	TRBJ1-1	CASSLRQWNTEAFF	TGTGCCAGCAGTCTTCGACAGTGGAACACTGAAGCTTTCTTT
NA	NA	TRBV6-1	TRBJ1-5	CASSQVPNQPQHF	TGTGCCAGCAGTCAGGTCCCTAATCAGCCCCAGCATTTT
few	NA	TRBV7-2	TRBJ1-3	CASSLEAFEGPGNTIYF	TGTGCCAGCAGCTTAGAGGCGTTTGAGGGACCTGGAAACACCATATATTTT
NA	NA	TRBV19	TRBJ2-7	CASSIGGTPYEQYF	TGTGCCAGTAGTATTGGTGGTACACCCTACGAGCAGTACTTC
NA	NA	TRBV7-9	TRBJ2-3	CASSLTGAYGTDTQYF	TGTGCCAGCAGCTTGACGGGGGCGTATGGCACAGATACGCAGTATTTT
many	NA	TRBV28	TRBJ2-3	CASSLHRGLGVDTQYF	TGTGCCAGCAGTTTGCATCGGGGACTGGGGGTAGATACGCAGTATTTT
NA	TRBD1	TRBV5-4	TRBJ1-2	CASSSLTMPGQGPDYGYTF	TGTGCCAGCAGCTCCTTGACGATGCCGGGACAGGGCCCGGACTATGGCTACACCTTC
NA	NA	TRBV11-2	TRBJ1-6	CASSLSLNSPLHF	TGTGCCAGCAGCTTAAGCCTTAATTCACCCCTCCACTTT
NA	TRBD2	TRBV5-1	TRBJ2-7	CASTDGRATYEQYF	TGCGCCAGCACCGATGGGAGGGCCACCTACGAGCAGTACTTC
many	NA	TRBV4-3	TRBJ1-5	CASSQDYKGLGNQPQHF	TGCGCCAGCAGCCAAGATTACAAGGGGCTGGGCAATCAGCCCCAGCATTTT
few	NA	TRBV12-3/TRBV12-4	TRBJ1-1	CASQKAGWSTEAFF	TGTGCCTCACAAAAAGCGGGGTGGTCGACTGAAGCTTTCTTT
few	NA	TRBV24-1	TRBJ2-2	CATSDGGQGGGELFF	TGTGCCACCAGTGATGGCGGGCAGGGCGGCGGGGAGCTGTTTTTT
few	NA	TRBV2	TRBJ1-1	CASSAELFTEAFF	TGTGCCAGCAGTGCGGAGTTATTTACTGAAGCTTTCTTT
few	NA	TRBV10-3	TRBJ2-5	CAISDKGETQYF	TGTGCCATCAGTGATAAAGGGGAGACCCAGTACTTC
NA	NA	TRBV10-3	TRBJ1-1	CAISENSHTEAFF	TGTGCCATCAGTGAAAACAGCCACACTGAAGCTTTCTTT
many	NA	TRBV6-5	TRBJ1-1	CASRAAQSKPEAFF	TGTGCCAGCAGGGCAGCCCAGAGTAAGCCTGAAGCTTTCTTT
few	NA	TRBV29-1	TRBJ1-1	CSVKGVLNTEAFF	TGCAGCGTTAAGGGAGTTTTGAACACTGAAGCTTTCTTT
few	TRBD1	TRBV27	TRBJ2-7	CASSLTGARYEQYF	TGTGCCAGCAGTTTGACAGGGGCGCGTTACGAGCAGTACTTC
many	NA	TRBV4-3	TRBJ2-1	CASSQDTENEQFF	TGCGCCAGCAGCCAAGATACCGAAAATGAGCAGTTCTTC
NA	NA	TRBV2	TRBJ2-2	CASTIEDFPANTGELFF	TGTGCCAGCACCATAGAGGACTTTCCCGCGAACACCGGGGAGCTGTTTTTT
many	TRBD1	TRBV27	TRBJ2-2	CASSPWTGKGTGELFF	TGTGCCAGCAGTCCGTGGACAGGGAAAGGGACCGGGGAGCTGTTTTTT
few	NA	TRBV24-1	TRBJ2-1	CATSDPITGNKFF	TGTGCCACCAGTGATCCAATCACGGGGAACAAGTTCTTC
many	NA	TRBV6-4	TRBJ2-1	CASSAGGGYNEQFF	TGTGCCAGCAGCGCAGGGGGAGGGTACAATGAGCAGTTCTTC
many	TRBD1	TRBV20-1	TRBJ1-1	CSAMDRGLNTEAFF	TGCAGTGCTATGGACAGGGGTTTGAACACTGAAGCTTTCTTT
many	TRBD1	TRBV11-2	TRBJ2-2	CASSPPGTGNTGELFF	TGTGCCAGCAGCCCACCCGGGACAGGGAACACCGGGGAGCTGTTTTTT
NA	NA	TRBV28	TRBJ1-2	CARIIGSLYGYTF	TGTGCCAGGATTATTGGGTCCCTCTATGGCTACACCTTC
NA	NA	TRBV7-8	TRBJ1-6	CASSPRGGPRDANSPLHF	TGTGCCAGCAGCCCCCGGGGAGGGCCAAGGGATGCCAATTCACCCCTCCACTTT
few	NA	TRBV6-5	TRBJ2-2	CASSYSRGRTGELFF	TGTGCCAGCAGTTACTCCAGGGGGAGGACCGGGGAGCTGTTTTTT
many	TRBD1	TRBV6-2/TRBV6-3	TRBJ2-5	CASRPHAGGQETQYF	TGTGCCAGCAGGCCGCACGCAGGGGGACAAGAGACCCAGTACTTC
NA	NA	TRBV12-3/TRBV12-4	TRBJ2-3	CASSLTEDRQYF	TGTGCCAGCAGTTTGACCGAAGATCGGCAGTATTTT
few	TRBD1	TRBV6-5	TRBJ1-2	CASSSTGQALYGYTF	TGTGCCAGCAGTTCCACGGGACAGGCCCTCTATGGCTACACCTTC
few	NA	TRBV12-3/TRBV12-4	TRBJ1-5	CASSHGVWENQPQHF	TGTGCCAGCAGCCATGGGGTATGGGAAAATCAGCCCCAGCATTTT
few	NA	TRBV20-1	TRBJ1-3	CSARDPKGGGNTIYF	TGCAGTGCTAGAGATCCCAAGGGAGGTGGAAACACCATATATTTT
many	TRBD1	TRBV7-8	TRBJ2-3	CASSSKHGQGSTDTQYF	TGTGCCAGCAGCTCCAAACACGGACAGGGGAGCACAGATACGCAGTATTTT
NA	NA	TRBV6-5	TRBJ2-3	CASSYSDQADTQYF	TGTGCCAGCAGTTACTCAGATCAAGCTGATACGCAGTATTTT
NA	NA	TRBV6-5	TRBJ1-4	CASSYSIGQTTNEKLFF	TGTGCCAGCAGTTACTCGATAGGACAGACAACTAATGAAAAACTGTTTTTT
NA	NA	TRBV14	TRBJ2-3	CASSLGLFATQYF	TGTGCCAGCAGCCTCGGACTCTTTGCTACGCAGTATTTT
NA	TRBD1	TRBV5-1	TRBJ1-2	CASSLAVDRGPYGYTF	TGCGCCAGCAGCTTGGCGGTGGACAGGGGGCCCTATGGCTACACCTTC
NA	TRBD2	TRBV3-1	TRBJ2-3	CASRTSGPADTQYF	TGTGCCAGCAGGACTAGCGGGCCAGCAGATACGCAGTATTTT
NA	NA	TRBV20-1	TRBJ2-7	CSARGSTYEQYF	TGCAGTGCTAGGGGTTCCACCTACGAGCAGTACTTC
few	NA	TRBV12-3/TRBV12-4	TRBJ1-1	CASSLRVETEAFF	TGTGCCAGCAGTTTAAGAGTGGAGACTGAAGCTTTCTTT
NA	TRBD1	TRBV7-9	TRBJ2-3	CASSFLTGGADTQYF	TGTGCCAGCAGCTTTTTGACAGGGGGCGCAGATACGCAGTATTTT
many	NA	TRBV7-8	TRBJ2-3	CASSLLGSERGSTDTQYF	TGTGCCAGCAGCCTGTTGGGTTCGGAGAGGGGTAGCACAGATACGCAGTATTTT
NA	TRBD1	TRBV20-1	TRBJ1-1	CSAPRTGGADTEAFF	TGCAGTGCCCCCAGGACAGGGGGCGCGGACACTGAAGCTTTCTTT
many	NA	TRBV4-2	TRBJ2-3	CASSQGYRESTDTQYF	TGTGCCAGCAGCCAGGGTTACCGGGAGAGCACAGATACGCAGTATTTT
few	NA	TRBV6-5	TRBJ2-2	CASSFTNTGELFF	TGTGCCAGCAGTTTCACGAACACCGGGGAGCTGTTTTTT
many	NA	TRBV18	TRBJ1-5	CASSRGLSQPQHF	TGTGCCAGCTCACGGGGTCTCAGCCAGCCCCAGCATTTT
NA	TRBD1	TRBV29-1	TRBJ1-1	CSGRGQGVDTEAFF	TGCAGCGGGCGCGGTCAGGGGGTAGACACTGAAGCTTTCTTT
NA	NA	TRBV6-5	TRBJ2-1	CASSYSINGNSYNEQFF	TGTGCCAGCAGTTACTCGATTAACGGAAACTCCTACAATGAGCAGTTCTTC
NA	NA	TRBV5-1	TRBJ2-7	CATRDTGTYEQYF	TGCGCCACCAGGGACACAGGGACCTACGAGCAGTACTTC
NA	NA	TRBV5-8	TRBJ1-2	CASSLGWDVGLEGYTF	TGTGCCAGCAGCTTGGGTTGGGACGTAGGATTGGAGGGCTACACCTTC
few	NA	TRBV27	TRBJ2-2	CASSLLPGELFF	TGTGCCAGCAGTTTATTGCCCGGGGAGCTGTTTTTT
NA	NA	TRBV12-3/TRBV12-4	TRBJ1-1	CASSWYSHTEAFF	TGTGCCAGCAGTTGGTACAGCCACACTGAAGCTTTCTTT
many	NA	TRBV28	TRBJ2-7	CASSDPGSYEQYF	TGTGCCAGCAGTGACCCAGGGTCCTACGAGCAGTACTTC
NA	TRBD2	TRBV6-5	TRBJ2-3	CASSPVVAGSQDTQYF	TGTGCCAGCAGCCCCGTGGTAGCGGGGTCCCAAGATACGCAGTATTTT
few	NA	TRBV4-3	TRBJ2-3	CASSQGYPLAQYF	TGCGCCAGCAGCCAGGGTTACCCCCTCGCGCAGTATTTT